The 18 T cell receptor beta chains listed next were all sequenced from one sample in a study of OX40 agonist ivuxolimab in advanced cancers. TCRdb keeps only in-frame clones here, not all; method: immunoSEQ multiplex PCR. The sample has approximately 20,000 clones, about 81% seen once. Material: CD4+ or CD8+ T cells sorted from blood, obtained in a trial of the OX40 agonist ivuxolimab. All receptors derive from an adult with an advanced solid tumor such as melanoma, head and neck, liver or kidney cancer.

This clone has a handful of counts. The gene calls are TRBV28 and TRBJ1-2; D is unclear. Trimming removed 3 bases at V and 5 bases at J, with 10 bases between. Looked up from germline, CDR1 is MDHEN and CDR2 is SYDVKM. This CDR3 has 13 residues. The CDR3 nucleotides are TGTGCCAGCAGTTTGTTCGGGGTTTATGGCTACACCTTC. It translates to CASSLFGVYGYTF.

The chain uses TRBV11-2 and TRBJ2-7; D is ambiguous. This CDR3 comprises 14 residues. V was pared by 6 bases and J by 3 bases, with 15 bases between. The germline V gene encodes CDR1 SGHAT and CDR2 FQNNGV. The CDR3: CASRRDSPDYEQYF. CDR3 DNA sequence: TGTGCCAGCAGACGCGATTCACCGGACTACGAGCAGTACTTC.

The chain uses TRBV9 and TRBJ2-5, with no clear D. In germline, CDR1 is SGDLS, CDR2 YYNGEE. CDR3 length: 14 residues. Trimming stripped 0 bases from V and 4 bases from J, with 10 bases between. The CDR3 loop is CASSVGGARETQYF. Here the CDR3 DNA reads TGTGCCAGCAGCGTAGGAGGTGCGAGAGAGACCCAGTACTTC.

The chain is built from TRBV19 and TRBJ1-5; D gene uncertain. The CDR3 extends over 14 amino acids. Germline values: CDR1 LNHDA, CDR2 SQIVND (reference sequence). Trimming removed 3 bases at V and 5 bases at J, with 11 bases between. The CDR3 DNA follows: TGTGCCAGTAGTATGGTGCAGAGCTATCAGCCCCAGCATTTT. Its translation: CASSMVQSYQPQHF.

The chain links TRBV19 to TRBJ1-1, with D unresolved. Between the trimmed V and J ends, which lost 7 bases and 1 base, there was a span of 10 bases. The CDR3 contains 13 residues. From germline, CDR1 is LNHDA and CDR2 SQIVND (reference sequence). CDR3 DNA sequence: TGTGCCAGTATAGGTCAGGCGAACACTGAAGCTTTCTTT. It encodes CASIGQANTEAFF.

J is TRBJ1-1 and V is TRBV4-1; a weak D match, TRBD1 (5 bases). Trimming stripped 4 bases from V and 1 base from J, with 19 bases between. The CDR3 totals 17 residues. Germline CDR1 MGHRA, CDR2 YSYEKL. CDR3 amino acids: CASSLRPQGGRNTEAFF. The CDR3 DNA reads as TGCGCCAGCAGCCTCCGCCCCCAGGGCGGAAGGAACACTGAAGCTTTCTTT.

The DNA of the CDR3 is TGTGCCAGCAGCTTCGCCGGGACAGGGATAGCTAACTATGGCTACACCTTC. Residues: CASSFAGTGIANYGYTF. This rearrangement joins TRBV7-9 to TRBJ1-2; 9 nucleotides agree with TRBD1. J was trimmed by 0 bases and V by 3 bases; bases with no gene match: 8. The germline gives CDR1 SEHNR, CDR2 FQNEAQ (reference sequence). This CDR3 is 17 amino acids long.

The chain joins TRBV10-3 to TRBJ1-2; D is perhaps TRBD1 (6 bases). Germline CDR1 reads ENHRY; CDR2 reads SYGVKD. The CDR3 runs to 15 residues. V was shortened by 0 bases and J by 8 bases, with 16 bases between the two germline ends. CDR3 bases: TGTGCCATCAGTGAGTCTGAGGGGGGCGCGACGGGCTACACCTTC. This translates into CAISESEGGATGYTF.

The count of this clone is one. The chain is built from TRBV18 and TRBJ2-1, with TRBD2 identical over 11 bases. The CDR3 covers 16 residues. V dropped 3 bases and J dropped 5; count of bases not matched to a gene: 6. Germline CDR1 and CDR2: KGHSH and LQKENI. CDR3 nucleotides: TGTGCCAGCTCACCCAAACTAGCGGGAGAAAACAATGAGCAGTTCTTC. It translates to CASSPKLAGENNEQFF.

The gene calls are TRBV13 and TRBJ2-1; 9 positions match TRBD2. V was pared by 4 bases and J by 4 bases, with 8 bases of the junction left unmatched. Germline V CDR1 and CDR2: PRHDT, FYEKMQ (reference sequence). The CDR3 is made up of 16 amino acids. CDR3 loop: CASSSRLAGVYNEQFF. The CDR3 DNA is TGTGCCAGCAGCTCCAGGTTAGCGGGAGTTTACAATGAGCAGTTCTTC.

The chain carries TRBV11-2 and TRBJ1-1; no clear D. Trimming pared 0 bases from V and 6 bases from J, leaving 5 bases between. The CDR3 runs to 12 residues. Germline lookup yields CDR1 SGHAT and CDR2 FQNNGV. CDR3 in amino acids: CASSLEISEAFF. CDR3 bases: TGTGCCAGCAGCTTAGAAATCTCTGAAGCTTTCTTT.

The rearrangement joins TRBV10-1 to TRBJ2-1; the D gene is possibly TRBD1 (6 bases). Trimming took 5 bases from V and 2 from J, leaving 22 bases between them. The CDR3 runs to 18 residues. Germline lookup yields CDR1 WNHNN and CDR2 SYGVQD (reference sequence). The CDR3 DNA reads as TGCGCCAGCAGTACTACGACTTTAACAGGGAGCCCCTACAATGAGCAGTTCTTC. It specifies CASSTTTLTGSPYNEQFF.

The chain carries TRBV9 and TRBJ1-4; D possibly corresponds to TRBD1 (5 bases). Trimming shortened V by 4 bases and J by 7 bases, and 17 bases separated the two germline ends. CDR3 length: 15 amino acids. Looked up from germline, CDR1 is SGDLS and CDR2 is YYNGEE. The CDR3 sequence: CASSSYRTIGEKLFF. The CDR3 bases are TGTGCCAGCAGCTCCTACAGGACCATCGGTGAAAAACTGTTTTTT.

The chain links TRBV2 to TRBJ2-6; D unresolved. The CDR3 consists of 15 residues. The germline V gene has CDR1 SNHLY and CDR2 FYNNEI. Deletions cut 8 bases from V and 0 bases from J, with 11 bases between. The CDR3 DNA reads as TGTGCCAGCCATCCTATGGTCTCTGGGGCCAACGTCCTGACTTTC. Translation: CASHPMVSGANVLTF.

The rearrangement uses TRBV6-5 and TRBJ1-2; TRBD1 matches 7 bases. V gave up 6 bases and J gave up 7 bases; unmatched junction bases: 14. Germline assignment: CDR1 MNHEY and CDR2 SVGAGI. The CDR3 runs 15 residues. The CDR3 sequence: CASRPARQGIGGYTF. The CDR3 DNA is TGTGCCAGCAGACCAGCACGACAGGGAATAGGTGGCTACACCTTC.

The CDR3 reads CASNNEEGGPQHF. The CDR3 region has the DNA TGTGCCAGCAATAATGAAGAGGGAGGGCCCCAGCATTTT. This chain links TRBV2 with TRBJ1-5; D uncertain. CDR3 length: 13 residues. V dropped 7 bases and J dropped 9 bases, with 16 bases sitting between them. CDR1 is SNHLY, CDR2 FYNNEI, per germline. Together with reference TRBV2 and TRBJ1-5, the CDR3 gives the full variable domain: EPEVTQTPSHQVTQMGQEVILRCVPISNHLYFYWYRQILGQKVEFLVSFYNNEISEKSEIFDDQFSVERPDGSNFTLKIRSTKLEDSAMYFCASNNEEGGPQHFGDGTRLSIL.

This clone turned up a few times. The genes are TRBV2 and TRBJ1-1; D is unclear. V was cut by 4 bases and J by 2 bases, with 5 bases left in between. Germline-derived CDR1 and CDR2 are SNHLY and FYNNEI. CDR3 length equals 12 residues. The CDR3 DNA is TGTGCCAGCAGTGTTGAAAACACTGAAGCTTTCTTT. Its translation is CASSVENTEAFF.

This CDR3 is CASSSGKQEKLFF. CDR3 nucleotides: TGTGCCAGCAGCTCCGGAAAACAGGAAAAACTGTTTTTT. The chain couples TRBV9 to TRBJ1-4, with D unresolved. This CDR3 spans 13 amino acids. The V end lost 4 bases, the J end lost 8 bases, and 12 bases lay between the germline ends. Germline V lookup: CDR1 SGDLS, CDR2 YYNGEE. The variable domain in full, completed from reference TRBV9 and TRBJ1-4, reads DSGVTQTPKHLITATGQRVTLRCSPRSGDLSVYWYQQSLDQGLQFLIQYYNGEERAKGNILERFSAQQFPDLHSELNLSSLELGDSALYFCASSSGKQEKLFFGSGTQLSVL.